These 30 T cell receptor beta chains were sequenced from one sample in a study of human T cells and chemical hapten exposure. Time point reported: patch test 1, 2 weeks after DPC sensitization. Described treatment: therapeutic diphenylcyclopropenone sensitization with weekly scalp DPC. TCRdb re-derived calls from the RACE reads in MiXCR, one entry per CDR3 protein. This table holds more than 100,000 distinct CDR3 sequences, 12% to 15% found once. Sequenced material: whole blood, taken in connection with sensitization to the hapten diphenylcyclopropenone (DPC). The receptors were sampled from a man aged 18 to 30 with alopecia areata. Some clones in this sample may be carry-over from other donors' samples.

This clonotype was recorded a few times. This CDR3 reads CASSHGTVKYEQYF. CDR3 bases: TGTGCCAGCAGTCACGGGACAGTAAAATACGAGCAGTACTTC. This sequence joins TRBV12-3 or TRBV12-4 and TRBJ2-7; 7 nucleotides agree with TRBD1. The CDR3 is 14 residues long. V shed 5 bases and J 4 bases; nucleotides not matched to a gene: 8.

There are a few counts of this clonotype. The chain carries TRBV10-3 and TRBJ2-7, with D unresolved. CDR1 is ENHRY, CDR2 SYGVKD, per germline. CDR3 size: 11 residues. V lost 3 bases to trimming and J lost 3 bases, with 3 bases between them. DNA for the CDR3: TGTGCCATCAGTGACAACTACGAGCAGTACTTC. This encodes CAISDNYEQYF.

This clonotype occurred a few times. The V and J genes are TRBV28 and TRBJ2-7; 8 bases agree with TRBD1. V shed 3 bases and J 6 bases; nucleotides not matched to a gene: 7. The germline gives CDR1 MDHEN, CDR2 SYDVKM. The CDR3 contains 14 residues. CDR3 sequence reads: CASSLSQGASEQYF. CDR3 bases: TGTGCCAGCAGTTTGTCCCAGGGGGCTTCCGAGCAGTACTTC.

There are a few counts of this clonotype. The V gene is TRBV27, the J gene TRBJ2-1; 11 positions match TRBD2. Germline V lookup: CDR1 MNHEY, CDR2 SMNVEV (reference sequence). After removal of 6 bases from V and 6 bases from J, the junction contained 7 bases not matched to a gene. The CDR3 loop spans 15 amino acids. CDR3 sequence: CASSMSLAGVNEQFF. In nucleotides, the CDR3 is TGTGCCAGCAGCATGTCACTAGCGGGGGTCAATGAGCAGTTCTTC.

The chain uses TRBV12-3 or TRBV12-4 and TRBJ1-6; D remains ambiguous. The CDR3 is 14 residues long. V was shortened by 3 bases and J by 7 bases, with 10 bases between the two germline ends. CDR3: CASSFPFENSPLHF. The CDR3 DNA reads TGTGCCAGCAGTTTTCCTTTCGAAAATTCACCCCTCCACTTT.

This chain joins TRBV12-3 or TRBV12-4 and TRBJ1-1; D unclear. The CDR3 is made up of 12 amino acids. Trimming took off 6 bases at V and 9 bases at J, with 14 bases between the two ends. The CDR3 region has the DNA TGTGCCAGCAGCCTTGCCGGGGATAAAGCTTTCTTT. Encoded protein: CASSLAGDKAFF.

The chain uses TRBV29-1 and TRBJ1-6; 9 bases fit TRBD1. This CDR3 has 13 residues. V lost 6 bases to trimming and J lost 7 bases; unmatched junction nucleotides: 4. Germline assignment: CDR1 SQVTM and CDR2 ANQGSEA. CDR3 residues: CSVGTGTNSPLHF. The CDR3 nucleotides read TGCAGCGTCGGGACAGGGACCAATTCACCCCTCCACTTT. The full variable domain, in which reference TRBV29-1 and TRBJ1-6 provide the parts outside the CDR3, is SAVISQKPSRDICQRGTSLTIQCQVDSQVTMMFWYRQQPGQSLTLIATANQGSEATYESGFVIDKFPISRPNLTFSTLTVSNMSPEDSSIYLCSVGTGTNSPLHFGNGTRLTVT.

The chain carries TRBV3-1 and TRBJ2-1; 9 nucleotides match TRBD2. Germline loops: CDR1 LGHDT, CDR2 YNNKEL (reference sequence). The CDR3 runs 16 residues. After removal of 4 bases from V and 7 bases from J, the junction contained 11 bases not matched to a gene. The CDR3 here is CASSPLLSGGVNEQFF. The DNA of the CDR3 is TGTGCCAGCAGCCCTCTACTTAGCGGGGGAGTAAATGAGCAGTTCTTC.

The J gene is TRBJ1-5, the V gene TRBV4-1; 7 nucleotides align to TRBD1. The CDR3 contains 14 residues. J was trimmed by 5 bases and V by 0 bases; bases with no gene match: 1. Germline CDR1 MGHRA, CDR2 YSYEKL. CDR3 bases: TGCGCCAGCAGCCAAGACAGGGGGGATCAGCCCCAGCATTTT. Protein sequence: CASSQDRGDQPQHF.

The table lists this clonotype with a count of one. The V gene is TRBV7-9, the J gene TRBJ2-1; D perhaps matches TRBD2 (6 bases). This CDR3 comprises 15 residues. Trimming removed 7 bases at V and 1 base at J, with 14 bases between. Germline-derived CDR1 and CDR2 are SEHNR and FQNEAQ (reference sequence). CDR3 DNA sequence: TGTGCCAGCATCTACGGGGGAGCGTCCTACAATGAGCAGTTCTTC. Translating it yields CASIYGGASYNEQFF.

The chain couples TRBV4-1 to TRBJ2-1; D ambiguous. Trimming pared 4 bases from V and 5 bases from J, leaving 12 bases between. This CDR3 contains 14 residues. Germline CDR1 reads MGHRA; CDR2 reads YSYEKL. Here the CDR3 reads CASSPLLRDNEQFF. The CDR3 region has the DNA TGCGCCAGCAGCCCCCTCCTCCGGGACAATGAGCAGTTCTTC.

This sequence joins TRBV4-1 and TRBJ1-1, with no clear D. V was shortened by 2 bases and J by 5 bases, with 6 bases between the two germline ends. Germline V gene lookup returns CDR1 MGHRA and CDR2 YSYEKL. This CDR3 has 12 residues. CDR3 DNA: TGCGCCAGCAGCCAACCCTTAACTGAAGCTTTCTTT. Residues: CASSQPLTEAFF.

This clonotype was observed a few times. The V gene is TRBV6-2 or TRBV6-3, the J gene TRBJ1-2; perhaps TRBD1 as D (6 bases). Looked up from germline, CDR1 is MNHEY and CDR2 is SVGEGT. V was clipped by 0 bases and J by 4 bases, with 15 bases between them. CDR3 length: 16 residues. The CDR3 DNA sequence: TGTGCCAGCAGTTACTCGAGGGAAGCAGGGGCCTATGGCTACACCTTC. It codes for CASSYSREAGAYGYTF.

The chain combines TRBV29-1 with TRBJ2-7, with TRBD1 as a possible D gene (8 bases). Trimming shortened V by 6 bases and J by 4 bases, and 16 bases separated the two germline ends. The CDR3 runs 13 residues. CDR1 and CDR2 (germline): SQVTM, ANQGSEA. CDR3 loop: CSVYRGGAYEQYF. The CDR3 region has the DNA TGCAGCGTCTACAGGGGGGGCGCGTACGAGCAGTACTTC.

This clonotype showed up just a few times. The chain carries TRBV6-2 or TRBV6-3 and TRBJ2-7, with D possibly being TRBD2 (7 bases). Looked up from germline, CDR1 is MNHEY and CDR2 is SVGEGT. The CDR3 totals 15 residues. The V gene lost 0 bases and the J gene lost 3 bases, with 12 bases spanning the gap. As DNA, the CDR3 is TGTGCCAGCAGTTACTCTAAGGGGGGGAACTACGAGCAGTACTTC. Amino acids: CASSYSKGGNYEQYF.

This chain uses TRBV7-6 with TRBJ1-3, with a tentative D call TRBD1 (6 bases). Deletions cut 5 bases from V and 3 bases from J, with 17 bases between. CDR1 is SGHVS, CDR2 FNYEAQ, per germline. The CDR3 totals 16 residues. The CDR3 coding sequence is TGTGCCAGCAGCAGATATGAACAGGGAGGTGGAAACACCATATATTTT. Amino acid sequence: CASSRYEQGGGNTIYF. Full variable domain (missing parts from reference TRBV7-6 and TRBJ1-3): GAGVSQSPRYKVTKRGQDVALRCDPISGHVSLYWYRQALGQGPEFLTYFNYEAQQDKSGLPNDRFSAERPEGSISTLTIQRTEQRDSAMYRCASSRYEQGGGNTIYFGEGSWLTVV.

The sample holds many counts of this clonotype. The chain combines TRBV24-1 with TRBJ1-2; D is perhaps TRBD1 (5 bases). Germline V gene lookup returns CDR1 KGHDR and CDR2 SFDVKD. The CDR3 loop spans 15 amino acids. V gave up 3 bases and J gave up 3 bases, with 13 bases separating them. CDR3 protein: CATSDAGRDHYGYTF. The CDR3 nucleotides are TGTGCCACCAGTGATGCGGGACGGGACCACTATGGCTACACCTTC.

This clonotype was seen more than once but under ten times. This rearrangement joins TRBV7-2 to TRBJ2-5; D is uncertain. V dropped 4 bases and J dropped 5 bases, with 17 bases sitting between them. CDR1 and CDR2 (germline): SGHTA, FQGNSA. The CDR3 runs to 15 residues. This chain's CDR3 is CASSSGGFPAETQYF. In DNA, the CDR3 is TGTGCCAGCAGCTCCGGTGGTTTCCCTGCGGAGACCCAGTACTTC.

This clonotype showed up just a few times. The chain is built from TRBV6-6 and TRBJ1-5; possibly TRBD1 for D (5 bases). V was shortened by 5 bases and J by 1 base, with 18 bases between the two germline ends. The CDR3 is made up of 17 amino acids. The germline V gene has CDR1 MNHNY and CDR2 SVGAGI (reference sequence). CDR3 loop: CASSAGTAGLSNQPQHF. Written as DNA, the CDR3 is TGTGCCAGCAGTGCCGGGACGGCCGGTTTGAGCAATCAGCCCCAGCATTTT.

The rearrangement uses TRBV12-3 or TRBV12-4 and TRBJ1-5, with 8 positions matching TRBD1. The junction had 13 bases not matched to a gene; V was cut back by 8 bases and J by 4 bases. This CDR3 has 16 amino acids. The DNA of the CDR3 is TGTGCCAGCGGCTCAGGGGCGACAGGGGTAAATCAGCCCCAGCATTTT. Its protein product is CASGSGATGVNQPQHF.

The rearrangement joins TRBV12-3 or TRBV12-4 to TRBJ2-2; D is uncertain. Trimming took off 0 bases at V and 8 bases at J, with 10 bases between the two ends. The CDR3 has 14 residues. The CDR3 sequence: CASSLAPTPGELFF. The CDR3 nucleotides read TGTGCCAGCAGTTTAGCTCCTACGCCAGGGGAGCTGTTTTTT.

This clonotype was observed a handful of times. The chain uses TRBV28 and TRBJ1-6; D might be TRBD1 (5 bases). CDR3 size: 12 residues. The V end was cut by 6 bases, the J end by 10 bases, with 10 bases between. The germline gives CDR1 MDHEN, CDR2 SYDVKM. This chain's CDR3 is CASRVGGSPLHF. The DNA for the CDR3 is TGTGCCAGCAGGGTTGGGGGGTCACCCCTCCACTTT. The full variable domain, its missing parts supplied by reference TRBV28 and TRBJ1-6, is DVKVTQSSRYLVKRTGEKVFLECVQDMDHENMFWYRQDPGLGLRLIYFSYDVKMKEKGDIPEGYSVSREKKERFSLILESASTNQTSMYLCASRVGGSPLHFGNGTRLTVT.

A few counts support this clonotype. The rearrangement joins TRBV9 to TRBJ1-1; 9 positions agree with TRBD1. Germline V gene lookup returns CDR1 SGDLS and CDR2 YYNGEE. CDR3 length: 14 residues. J gave up 3 bases and V 3 bases, and 3 bases lay outside the gene matches. The CDR3 coding sequence is TGTGCCAGCAGCGCACAGGGGGCTCACACTGAAGCTTTCTTT. Residues: CASSAQGAHTEAFF.

This rearrangement joins TRBV4-2 to TRBJ2-7, with D uncertain. In germline, CDR1 is LGHNA, CDR2 YNFKEQ. This CDR3 region has 13 residues. V was cut by 3 bases and J by 3 bases, with 9 bases left in between. As DNA, the CDR3 is TGTGCCAGCAGCCACGGCCCCGGCTACGAGCAGTACTTC. Translating it yields CASSHGPGYEQYF.

This clonotype was observed a few times. This rearrangement joins TRBV2 to TRBJ1-4, with TRBD1 as a possible D gene (5 bases). CDR1 and CDR2 (germline): SNHLY, FYNNEI. This CDR3 has 15 residues. V lost 5 bases and J lost 8, with 18 bases in between. The CDR3 DNA sequence: TGTGCCAGCAGTCGGCGCTGGGACCGCAGGGAAAAACTGTTTTTT. It codes for CASSRRWDRREKLFF. The full variable domain, completed using reference TRBV2 and TRBJ1-4, is EPEVTQTPSHQVTQMGQEVILRCVPISNHLYFYWYRQILGQKVEFLVSFYNNEISEKSEIFDDQFSVERPDGSNFTLKIRSTKLEDSAMYFCASSRRWDRREKLFFGSGTQLSVL.

This clonotype appeared once. The chain couples TRBV7-2 to TRBJ1-2, with no clear D. Trimming pared 5 bases from V and 7 bases from J, leaving 17 bases between. The CDR3 runs to 14 residues. CDR1 and CDR2 from the germline V gene are SGHTA and FQGNSA. Here the CDR3 DNA reads TGTGCCAGCAGCGAACTGCGACCCCTGTTTGGCTACACCTTC. Its translation is CASSELRPLFGYTF.

Notes on this clonotype: This sequence may be a read error, since a much larger clone differs from it by one base. This chain connects TRBV10-3 to TRBJ1-4, with D uncertain. Germline V gene data show CDR1 as ENHRY and CDR2 as SYGVKD. Trimming removed 0 bases at V and 8 bases at J, with 19 bases between. This CDR3 has 17 residues. The CDR3 reads CAISESRSQSLHEKLFF. The CDR3 DNA is TGTGCCATCAGTGAGTCTAGAAGCCAGAGTTTACACGAAAAACTGTTTTTT.

The sample holds a few counts of this clonotype. The J gene is TRBJ2-5, the V gene TRBV12-5; 7 nucleotides line up with TRBD1. J gave up 5 bases and V 7 bases, and 10 bases lay outside the gene matches. Germline CDR1 and CDR2: LGHNT and FRNRAP. The CDR3 is 14 residues long. The CDR3 sequence: CASAYKGAFETQYF. The CDR3 bases are TGTGCTAGTGCCTACAAGGGGGCCTTTGAGACCCAGTACTTC.

This clonotype was observed many times. The chain links TRBV11-2 to TRBJ2-3; the D is unclear. The V gene lost 5 bases and the J gene lost 2 bases, with 14 bases spanning the gap. Looked up from germline, CDR1 is SGHAT and CDR2 is FQNNGV. The CDR3 is 15 residues long. The CDR3 nucleotides are TGTGCCAGCAGCCCCTGGGTGCCAGACACAGATACGCAGTATTTT. Protein sequence: CASSPWVPDTDTQYF.

This clonotype was counted a few times. This CDR3 is CASSPLAGGPVETQYF. In DNA form, the CDR3 reads TGTGCCAGCAGCCCACTAGCGGGGGGGCCGGTTGAGACCCAGTACTTC. V and J are TRBV7-2 and TRBJ2-5; TRBD2 matches at 13 bases. From germline, CDR1 is SGHTA and CDR2 FQGNSA. CDR3 size: 16 residues. V shed 5 bases, J shed 5 bases, and the junction held 8 bases outside the gene matches.